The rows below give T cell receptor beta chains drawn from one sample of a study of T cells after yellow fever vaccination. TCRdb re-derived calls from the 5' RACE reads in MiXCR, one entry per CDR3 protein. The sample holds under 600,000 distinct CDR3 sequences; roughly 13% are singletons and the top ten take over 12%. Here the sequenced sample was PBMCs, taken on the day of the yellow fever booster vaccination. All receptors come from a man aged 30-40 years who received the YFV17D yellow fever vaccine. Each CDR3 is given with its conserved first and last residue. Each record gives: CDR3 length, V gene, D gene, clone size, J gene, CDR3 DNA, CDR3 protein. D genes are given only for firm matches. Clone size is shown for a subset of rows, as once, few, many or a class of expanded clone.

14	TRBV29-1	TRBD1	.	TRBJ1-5	TGCAGCGCCGAACTAGGGACAGGGAATCAGCCCCAGCATTTT	CSAELGTGNQPQHF
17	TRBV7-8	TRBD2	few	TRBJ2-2	TGTGCCAGCAGCTTAAGGATAGCGGGAGCGGACACCGGGGAGCTGTTTTTT	CASSLRIAGADTGELFF
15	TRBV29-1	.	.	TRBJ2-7	TGCAGCGTTGAAGATCATCAGGGGAAGGTCGACGAGCAGTACTTC	CSVEDHQGKVDEQYF
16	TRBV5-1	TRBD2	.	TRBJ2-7	TGCGCCAGCAGCTTCGGGACTAGCGGGAGGGCGTACGAGCAGTACTTC	CASSFGTSGRAYEQYF
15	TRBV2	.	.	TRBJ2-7	TGTGCCAGCAGTGAAAACGGTGTCCTCTCCTACGAGCAGTACTTC	CASSENGVLSYEQYF
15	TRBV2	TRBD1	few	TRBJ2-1	TGTGCCAGCAGAGGAGACAGGGGCTCCTACAATGAGCAGTTCTTC	CASRGDRGSYNEQFF
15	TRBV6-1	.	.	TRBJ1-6	TGTGCCAGCTGGACCAGAGGATCCTATAATTCACCCCTCCACTTT	CASWTRGSYNSPLHF
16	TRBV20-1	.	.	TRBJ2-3	TGCAGTGCTAGAACCCACCTCTTGGGGAGAGGAGATACGCAGTATTTT	CSARTHLLGRGDTQYF
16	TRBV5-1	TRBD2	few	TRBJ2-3	TGCGCCAGCAGCTTGGACCTAGCGGGGACCACAGATACGCAGTATTTT	CASSLDLAGTTDTQYF
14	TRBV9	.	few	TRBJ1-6	TGTGCCAGCAGCGTAATGGGAGATAATTCACCCCTCCACTTT	CASSVMGDNSPLHF
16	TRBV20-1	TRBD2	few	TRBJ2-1	TGCAGTGCTAGAAGGGCTAGCGGGAGCTCCTACAATGAGCAGTTCTTC	CSARRASGSSYNEQFF
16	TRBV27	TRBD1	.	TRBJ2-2	TGTGCCAGCAGTTTATCCGGGACAGGGTATGCCGGGGAGCTGTTTTTT	CASSLSGTGYAGELFF
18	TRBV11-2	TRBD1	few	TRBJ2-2	TGTGCCAGCAGCCTGGAGCCAGGGGGCGCGGGATTTACCGGGGAGCTGTTTTTT	CASSLEPGGAGFTGELFF
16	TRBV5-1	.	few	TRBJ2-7	TGCGCCAGCAGCTTGGGGGCAGGGAGAAGCAGTTACGAGCAGTACTTC	CASSLGAGRSSYEQYF
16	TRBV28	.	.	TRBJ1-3	TGTGCCAGCAGTTTAAGGGCTTCATACTCTGGAAACACCATATATTTT	CASSLRASYSGNTIYF
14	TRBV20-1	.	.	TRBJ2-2	TGCAGTGCGAAAAGGGCCGGGATCACCGGGGAGCTGTTTTTT	CSAKRAGITGELFF
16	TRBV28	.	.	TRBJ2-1	TGTGCCAGCAGTGGGGGCCGCCCTCAGACTTACAATGAGCAGTTCTTC	CASSGGRPQTYNEQFF